These 19 T cell receptor beta chains came from one sample sequenced in a study of blood T cell repertoires in COVID-19. Clones were read by immunoSEQ multiplex PCR, and TCRdb kept only the in-frame ones, dropping some. The profile shows about 260,000 clones, 70% to 85% of them singletons. Sequenced sample: peripheral blood. These receptor sequences come from a woman aged 80 or over with acute or convalescent COVID-19.

The chain combines TRBV18 with TRBJ2-1, with 10 bases aligning to TRBD2. This CDR3 is built from 15 residues. J gave up 4 bases and V 3 bases, and 3 bases lay outside the gene matches. Germline CDR1 reads KGHSH; CDR2 reads LQKENI. The CDR3 bases are TGTGCCAGCTCACCGTCTAGCGGGAGTTACAATGAGCAGTTCTTC. Protein: CASSPSSGSYNEQFF.

The J gene is TRBJ2-7, the V gene TRBV9; 9 positions agree with TRBD2. Trimming at V came to 0 bases and at J to 5 bases, leaving 9 bases not matched to a gene. The CDR3 consists of 16 residues. The V gene's germline CDR1 is SGDLS and CDR2 YYNGEE. For the CDR3, the DNA is TGTGCCAGCAGCGTAGTAGGGGGGACTAGCAGCCACGAGCAGTACTTC. Encoded protein: CASSVVGGTSSHEQYF.

The CDR3 loop is CASSRQSSYEQYF. The CDR3, as DNA: TGCGCCAGCAGTCGTCAGTCCTCCTACGAGCAGTACTTC. J is TRBJ2-7 and V is TRBV23-1; D gene unclear. TRBV23-1 falls under the ORF class, with uncertain function. V was trimmed by 4 bases and J by 0 bases, leaving 7 bases between them. This CDR3 comprises 13 residues.

CDR3 in amino acids: CASSLAPRGGETQYF. The CDR3 nucleotides are TGTGCCAGCAGCTTAGCCCCCCGGGGGGGCGAGACCCAGTACTTC. The gene calls are TRBV11-2 and TRBJ2-5; 8 nucleotides match TRBD2. CDR3 length equals 15 residues. In germline, CDR1 is SGHAT, CDR2 FQNNGV. The V segment lost 1 base and the J segment 5 bases; nucleotides outside the gene matches: 6.

V and J are TRBV6-5 and TRBJ2-5; D is unclear. The CDR3 has 13 amino acids. Germline-derived CDR1 and CDR2 are MNHEY and SVGAGI. The ends were cut back, 2 bases at V and 3 bases at J, with 7 bases in the middle. The CDR3 here is CASSYAEKETQYF. CDR3 nucleotide sequence: TGTGCCAGCAGTTACGCAGAAAAAGAGACCCAGTACTTC.

This clone showed up just once. The rearrangement links TRBV7-3 to TRBJ2-1; 7 nucleotides match TRBD2. The CDR3 is 17 amino acids. V shed 5 bases and J 7 bases; nucleotides not matched to a gene: 17. Germline CDR1 SGHTA, CDR2 FQGTGA. For the CDR3, the DNA is TGTGCCAGCAGCCTCACCTTTTCTAGCGGAGGTGGGAATGAGCAGTTCTTC. Its translation: CASSLTFSSGGGNEQFF.

The chain uses TRBV4-1 and TRBJ1-2, with D possibly matching TRBD1 (5 bases). Germline CDR1 MGHRA, CDR2 YSYEKL. There are 15 residues in the CDR3. With 0 bases removed from V and 7 bases from J, the gap between germline ends came to 15 bases. The CDR3 DNA reads TGCGCCAGCAGCCAAGATCAGTGGGGCCGCGGTGGCTACACCTTC. Translated, it gives CASSQDQWGRGGYTF.

The chain links TRBV19 to TRBJ2-6, with 14 positions matching TRBD2. CDR1 is LNHDA and CDR2 is SQIVND in the germline V gene (reference sequence). This CDR3 comprises 17 residues. The junction had 4 bases not matched to a gene; V was cut back by 6 bases and J by 3 bases. CDR3 sequence reads: CASRGLAGEGGANVLTF. CDR3 nucleotides: TGTGCCAGTAGGGGACTAGCGGGAGAGGGTGGGGCCAACGTCCTGACTTTC.

This clone was seen just once. V is TRBV14 and J is TRBJ2-3, with 8 bases aligning to TRBD2. CDR1 and CDR2 from the germline V gene are SGHDN and FVKESK. V shed 3 bases, J shed 0 bases, and the junction held 11 bases outside the gene matches. This CDR3 spans 18 amino acids. In DNA form, the CDR3 reads TGTGCCAGCAGCCATCGCACCCCCGGGACTAGGAGCACAGATACGCAGTATTTT. Translation: CASSHRTPGTRSTDTQYF. The variable domain in full, with the rest retrieved from reference TRBV14 and TRBJ2-3, is EAGVTQFPSHSVIEKGQTVTLRCDPISGHDNLYWYRRVMGKEIKFLLHFVKESKQDESGMPNNRFLAERTGGTYSTLKVQPAELEDSGVYFCASSHRTPGTRSTDTQYFGPGTRLTVL.

J is TRBJ1-1 and V is TRBV19; weak D call: TRBD1 (6 bases). Germline-derived CDR1 and CDR2 are LNHDA and SQIVND (reference sequence). The CDR3 is 14 amino acids. The V and J ends lost 5 bases and 6 bases respectively, with 16 bases between them. The CDR3 region is CASSDNTGLAEAFF. In DNA, the CDR3 is TGTGCCAGTAGTGACAACACAGGGCTAGCTGAAGCTTTCTTT.

The CDR3 DNA reads TGTGCCAGCAGCCCCCGGGACATAGGCTATGGCTACACCTTC. Its protein is CASSPRDIGYGYTF. The genes are TRBV9 and TRBJ1-2; D is perhaps TRBD1 (6 bases). The CDR3 covers 14 residues. The ends were cut back, 4 bases at V and 4 bases at J, with 14 bases in the middle. The germline V gene has CDR1 SGDLS and CDR2 YYNGEE.

The chain links TRBV2 to TRBJ2-3; D gene uncertain. V was clipped by 6 bases and J by 2 bases, with 6 bases between them. The CDR3 loop spans 12 amino acids. Germline-derived CDR1 and CDR2 are SNHLY and FYNNEI. The CDR3 region has the DNA TGTGCCAGCAGACAAATCACAGATACGCAGTATTTT. Protein: CASRQITDTQYF. Full variable domain (rest looked up from reference TRBV2 and TRBJ2-3): EPEVTQTPSHQVTQMGQEVILRCVPISNHLYFYWYRQILGQKVEFLVSFYNNEISEKSEIFDDQFSVERPDGSNFTLKIRSTKLEDSAMYFCASRQITDTQYFGPGTRLTVL.

The CDR3 sequence: CSAFRSGELFF. DNA of the CDR3: TGCAGTGCTTTCCGTTCCGGGGAGCTGTTTTTT. The rearrangement uses TRBV20-1 and TRBJ2-2, with D unresolved. CDR3 length: 11 amino acids. V was cut by 5 bases and J by 6 bases, with 7 bases left in between. The germline V gene has CDR1 DFQATT and CDR2 SNEGSKA (reference sequence).

The V gene is TRBV7-2, the J gene TRBJ1-1; D not resolved. Germline V CDR1 and CDR2: SGHTA, FQGNSA. The CDR3 sequence is 13 residues long. Trimming took off 1 base at V and 6 bases at J, with 9 bases between the two ends. CDR3 DNA sequence: TGTGCCAGCAGCTTAGTTTTCGGGGCTGAAGCTTTCTTT. It is translated as CASSLVFGAEAFF. Drawing the rest from reference TRBV7-2 and TRBJ1-1, the complete variable domain is GAGVSQSPSNKVTEKGKDVELRCDPISGHTALYWYRQSLGQGLEFLIYFQGNSAPDKSGLPSDRFSAERTGGSVSTLTIQRTQQEDSAVYLCASSLVFGAEAFFGQGTRLTVV.

This clone was detected only once. The chain joins TRBV28 to TRBJ2-7, with a possible D match to TRBD1 (6 bases). Between the trimmed V and J ends, which lost 3 bases and 2 bases, there was a span of 17 bases. Germline V gives CDR1 MDHEN, CDR2 SYDVKM. The CDR3 is 16 amino acids. In DNA, the CDR3 is TGTGCCAGCAGTTTTCCGGGTGCGGACAGCGCCTACGAGCAGTACTTC. Translated, it gives CASSFPGADSAYEQYF.

This clone appeared a single time. The gene calls are TRBV28 and TRBJ2-1, with TRBD2 identical over 7 bases. Germline V gives CDR1 MDHEN, CDR2 SYDVKM. The junction had 6 bases not matched to a gene; V was cut back by 3 bases and J by 4 bases. CDR3 length equals 15 residues. The CDR3 reads CASSFGYSGYNEQFF. The CDR3 DNA reads TGTGCCAGCAGTTTCGGTTATAGCGGGTACAATGAGCAGTTCTTC.

The chain is built from TRBV12-3 or TRBV12-4 and TRBJ2-3; 11 nucleotides line up with TRBD2. J was trimmed by 9 bases and V by 4 bases; bases with no gene match: 0. CDR3 size: 12 residues. This CDR3 reads CASSSSGGTQYF. The CDR3 DNA follows: TGTGCCAGCAGTTCTAGCGGGGGGACGCAGTATTTT.

The genes are TRBV5-4 and TRBJ1-6; TRBD1 is a possible D gene (5 bases). Trimming removed 6 bases at V and 4 bases at J, with 11 bases between. Germline V gene sequence: CDR1 SGHNT, CDR2 YYREEE (reference sequence). The CDR3 spans 14 residues. CDR3 DNA: TGTGCCAGCAACGCCGGGACTTATAATTCACCCCTCCACTTT. Translation gives CASNAGTYNSPLHF.

The chain recombines TRBV7-6 with TRBJ2-3; D is unclear. The ends were cut back, 5 bases at V and 4 bases at J, with 10 bases in the middle. The CDR3 has 13 amino acids. Germline V gives CDR1 SGHVS, CDR2 FNYEAQ. CDR3: CASSLQEADTQYF. DNA for the CDR3: TGTGCCAGCAGCCTACAAGAGGCAGATACGCAGTATTTT.